This T cell receptor beta chain was sequenced for a study of shared clonotypes between healthy human individuals. Study information: Researchers drew samples from a couple of women and three men aged 18 to 49.

General observations from the study: Several donors had around 5% of their naive CD4 clonotypes in common. Relative to memory subsets, naive subsets generally showed larger estimated richness. Non-shared clonotypes had lower generation probabilities than clonotypes shared by all four sorted-subset donors.

Data came from immunoSEQ multiplex PCR; TCRdb stores just in-frame clones and leaves some out. The repertoire includes some 900,000 clones, about three quarters of them detected once, and 1.5% sits in the top ten. Note on this clone: No antigen is known for it.

The CDR3 sequence is 16 residues long. From germline, CDR1 is SGDLS and CDR2 YYNGEE. After removal of 3 bases from V and 4 bases from J, the junction contained 8 bases not matched to a gene. Specimen: memory CD4+ T cells sorted from blood. Subset: CD45RA-negative fraction. The chain is built from TRBV9 and TRBJ2-5; 11 nucleotides agree with TRBD2. The source of this sequence is a man aged 18 to 29 in good health. The CDR3 DNA reads TGTGCCAGCAGCGGAATAGCGGGAGGGCCCAGAGAGACCCAGTACTTC. It specifies CASSGIAGGPRETQYF.